These 7 T cell receptor beta chains originate from one sample sequenced in a study of blood T cell repertoires in COVID-19. The repertoire was sequenced with immunoSEQ multiplex PCR; TCRdb's copy has only in-frame clones and lacks some. Found here are tens of thousands of clones, roughly nine tenths of them singletons; the top ten hold roughly a quarter. Sequenced sample: peripheral blood. These receptors all come from an elderly woman with active or convalescent COVID-19.

The chain combines TRBV18 with TRBJ1-1; D is possibly TRBD1 (6 bases). V gave up 4 bases and J gave up 3 bases, with 24 bases separating them. Germline CDR1 reads KGHSH; CDR2 reads LQKENI. This CDR3 is 18 amino acids long. CDR3 protein: CASSQRSGVGELYTEAFF. CDR3 nucleotide sequence: TGTGCCAGCTCACAACGATCAGGGGTGGGTGAGTTGTACACTGAAGCTTTCTTT.

This clone is categorized as medium-sized. This chain joins TRBV6-4 and TRBJ2-3; 8 bases fit TRBD2. CDR1 and CDR2 (germline): MRHNA, SNTAGT. V gave up 6 bases and J gave up 2 bases; unmatched junction bases: 7. The length of the CDR3 is 15 residues. For the CDR3, the DNA is TGTGCCAGCAGCGGTAGCGGGGACCTCACAGATACGCAGTATTTT. Protein: CASSGSGDLTDTQYF.

The rearrangement uses TRBV5-1 and TRBJ1-5; the match to TRBD1 covers 9 bases. Germline V gives CDR1 SGHRS, CDR2 YFSETQ. The CDR3 loop spans 15 amino acids. V trimming: 4 bases; J trimming: 1 base; junction bases outside the gene matches: 3. The DNA of the CDR3 is TGCGCCAGCAGCGTCACAGGGGGCAGCAATCAGCCCCAGCATTTT. Residues: CASSVTGGSNQPQHF. Full variable domain (rest looked up from reference TRBV5-1 and TRBJ1-5): KAGVTQTPRYLIKTRGQQVTLSCSPISGHRSVSWYQQTPGQGLQFLFEYFSETQRNKGNFPGRFSGRQFSNSRSEMNVSTLELGDSALYLCASSVTGGSNQPQHFGDGTRLSIL.

The chain combines TRBV2 with TRBJ2-1, with 8 bases aligning to TRBD1. The CDR3 contains 16 residues. V gave up 5 bases and J gave up 4 bases; unmatched junction bases: 10. The germline CDR1 and CDR2 sequences are SNHLY and FYNNEI. In nucleotides, the CDR3 is TGTGCCAGCAGTCCACCGGGACAGGCCTCTTACAATGAGCAGTTCTTC. Its protein is CASSPPGQASYNEQFF. Combining the CDR3 with reference TRBV2 and TRBJ2-1 gives the whole variable domain EPEVTQTPSHQVTQMGQEVILRCVPISNHLYFYWYRQILGQKVEFLVSFYNNEISEKSEIFDDQFSVERPDGSNFTLKIRSTKLEDSAMYFCASSPPGQASYNEQFFGPGTRLTVL.

J is TRBJ2-3 and V is TRBV6-5; tentatively, D is TRBD2 (6 bases). Germline assignment: CDR1 MNHEY and CDR2 SVGAGI. The CDR3 covers 16 residues. Trimming removed 0 bases from V and 0 bases from J, with 10 bases in between. In DNA, the CDR3 is TGTGCCAGCAGTTACTCTGGGGGGTCTAGCACAGATACGCAGTATTTT. Residues: CASSYSGGSSTDTQYF.

V is TRBV2 and J is TRBJ1-2; the match to TRBD1 covers 9 bases. CDR1 SNHLY and CDR2 FYNNEI come from the germline V gene. The CDR3 contains 14 residues. Trimming at V came to 8 bases and at J to 4 bases, leaving 8 bases not matched to a gene. The CDR3 here is CASPGTGTFYGYTF. The CDR3 nucleotides read TGTGCCAGCCCCGGGACAGGGACATTCTATGGCTACACCTTC.

In this sample, this clone turned up a few times. This sequence joins TRBV29-1 and TRBJ2-3; 7 nucleotides match TRBD1. Germline CDR1 SQVTM, CDR2 ANQGSEA. The CDR3 covers 12 residues. V trimming: 7 bases; J trimming: 4 bases; junction bases outside the gene matches: 5. The chain's CDR3 is CSDRQGADTQYF. In DNA, the CDR3 is TGCAGCGACCGACAGGGAGCAGATACGCAGTATTTT.